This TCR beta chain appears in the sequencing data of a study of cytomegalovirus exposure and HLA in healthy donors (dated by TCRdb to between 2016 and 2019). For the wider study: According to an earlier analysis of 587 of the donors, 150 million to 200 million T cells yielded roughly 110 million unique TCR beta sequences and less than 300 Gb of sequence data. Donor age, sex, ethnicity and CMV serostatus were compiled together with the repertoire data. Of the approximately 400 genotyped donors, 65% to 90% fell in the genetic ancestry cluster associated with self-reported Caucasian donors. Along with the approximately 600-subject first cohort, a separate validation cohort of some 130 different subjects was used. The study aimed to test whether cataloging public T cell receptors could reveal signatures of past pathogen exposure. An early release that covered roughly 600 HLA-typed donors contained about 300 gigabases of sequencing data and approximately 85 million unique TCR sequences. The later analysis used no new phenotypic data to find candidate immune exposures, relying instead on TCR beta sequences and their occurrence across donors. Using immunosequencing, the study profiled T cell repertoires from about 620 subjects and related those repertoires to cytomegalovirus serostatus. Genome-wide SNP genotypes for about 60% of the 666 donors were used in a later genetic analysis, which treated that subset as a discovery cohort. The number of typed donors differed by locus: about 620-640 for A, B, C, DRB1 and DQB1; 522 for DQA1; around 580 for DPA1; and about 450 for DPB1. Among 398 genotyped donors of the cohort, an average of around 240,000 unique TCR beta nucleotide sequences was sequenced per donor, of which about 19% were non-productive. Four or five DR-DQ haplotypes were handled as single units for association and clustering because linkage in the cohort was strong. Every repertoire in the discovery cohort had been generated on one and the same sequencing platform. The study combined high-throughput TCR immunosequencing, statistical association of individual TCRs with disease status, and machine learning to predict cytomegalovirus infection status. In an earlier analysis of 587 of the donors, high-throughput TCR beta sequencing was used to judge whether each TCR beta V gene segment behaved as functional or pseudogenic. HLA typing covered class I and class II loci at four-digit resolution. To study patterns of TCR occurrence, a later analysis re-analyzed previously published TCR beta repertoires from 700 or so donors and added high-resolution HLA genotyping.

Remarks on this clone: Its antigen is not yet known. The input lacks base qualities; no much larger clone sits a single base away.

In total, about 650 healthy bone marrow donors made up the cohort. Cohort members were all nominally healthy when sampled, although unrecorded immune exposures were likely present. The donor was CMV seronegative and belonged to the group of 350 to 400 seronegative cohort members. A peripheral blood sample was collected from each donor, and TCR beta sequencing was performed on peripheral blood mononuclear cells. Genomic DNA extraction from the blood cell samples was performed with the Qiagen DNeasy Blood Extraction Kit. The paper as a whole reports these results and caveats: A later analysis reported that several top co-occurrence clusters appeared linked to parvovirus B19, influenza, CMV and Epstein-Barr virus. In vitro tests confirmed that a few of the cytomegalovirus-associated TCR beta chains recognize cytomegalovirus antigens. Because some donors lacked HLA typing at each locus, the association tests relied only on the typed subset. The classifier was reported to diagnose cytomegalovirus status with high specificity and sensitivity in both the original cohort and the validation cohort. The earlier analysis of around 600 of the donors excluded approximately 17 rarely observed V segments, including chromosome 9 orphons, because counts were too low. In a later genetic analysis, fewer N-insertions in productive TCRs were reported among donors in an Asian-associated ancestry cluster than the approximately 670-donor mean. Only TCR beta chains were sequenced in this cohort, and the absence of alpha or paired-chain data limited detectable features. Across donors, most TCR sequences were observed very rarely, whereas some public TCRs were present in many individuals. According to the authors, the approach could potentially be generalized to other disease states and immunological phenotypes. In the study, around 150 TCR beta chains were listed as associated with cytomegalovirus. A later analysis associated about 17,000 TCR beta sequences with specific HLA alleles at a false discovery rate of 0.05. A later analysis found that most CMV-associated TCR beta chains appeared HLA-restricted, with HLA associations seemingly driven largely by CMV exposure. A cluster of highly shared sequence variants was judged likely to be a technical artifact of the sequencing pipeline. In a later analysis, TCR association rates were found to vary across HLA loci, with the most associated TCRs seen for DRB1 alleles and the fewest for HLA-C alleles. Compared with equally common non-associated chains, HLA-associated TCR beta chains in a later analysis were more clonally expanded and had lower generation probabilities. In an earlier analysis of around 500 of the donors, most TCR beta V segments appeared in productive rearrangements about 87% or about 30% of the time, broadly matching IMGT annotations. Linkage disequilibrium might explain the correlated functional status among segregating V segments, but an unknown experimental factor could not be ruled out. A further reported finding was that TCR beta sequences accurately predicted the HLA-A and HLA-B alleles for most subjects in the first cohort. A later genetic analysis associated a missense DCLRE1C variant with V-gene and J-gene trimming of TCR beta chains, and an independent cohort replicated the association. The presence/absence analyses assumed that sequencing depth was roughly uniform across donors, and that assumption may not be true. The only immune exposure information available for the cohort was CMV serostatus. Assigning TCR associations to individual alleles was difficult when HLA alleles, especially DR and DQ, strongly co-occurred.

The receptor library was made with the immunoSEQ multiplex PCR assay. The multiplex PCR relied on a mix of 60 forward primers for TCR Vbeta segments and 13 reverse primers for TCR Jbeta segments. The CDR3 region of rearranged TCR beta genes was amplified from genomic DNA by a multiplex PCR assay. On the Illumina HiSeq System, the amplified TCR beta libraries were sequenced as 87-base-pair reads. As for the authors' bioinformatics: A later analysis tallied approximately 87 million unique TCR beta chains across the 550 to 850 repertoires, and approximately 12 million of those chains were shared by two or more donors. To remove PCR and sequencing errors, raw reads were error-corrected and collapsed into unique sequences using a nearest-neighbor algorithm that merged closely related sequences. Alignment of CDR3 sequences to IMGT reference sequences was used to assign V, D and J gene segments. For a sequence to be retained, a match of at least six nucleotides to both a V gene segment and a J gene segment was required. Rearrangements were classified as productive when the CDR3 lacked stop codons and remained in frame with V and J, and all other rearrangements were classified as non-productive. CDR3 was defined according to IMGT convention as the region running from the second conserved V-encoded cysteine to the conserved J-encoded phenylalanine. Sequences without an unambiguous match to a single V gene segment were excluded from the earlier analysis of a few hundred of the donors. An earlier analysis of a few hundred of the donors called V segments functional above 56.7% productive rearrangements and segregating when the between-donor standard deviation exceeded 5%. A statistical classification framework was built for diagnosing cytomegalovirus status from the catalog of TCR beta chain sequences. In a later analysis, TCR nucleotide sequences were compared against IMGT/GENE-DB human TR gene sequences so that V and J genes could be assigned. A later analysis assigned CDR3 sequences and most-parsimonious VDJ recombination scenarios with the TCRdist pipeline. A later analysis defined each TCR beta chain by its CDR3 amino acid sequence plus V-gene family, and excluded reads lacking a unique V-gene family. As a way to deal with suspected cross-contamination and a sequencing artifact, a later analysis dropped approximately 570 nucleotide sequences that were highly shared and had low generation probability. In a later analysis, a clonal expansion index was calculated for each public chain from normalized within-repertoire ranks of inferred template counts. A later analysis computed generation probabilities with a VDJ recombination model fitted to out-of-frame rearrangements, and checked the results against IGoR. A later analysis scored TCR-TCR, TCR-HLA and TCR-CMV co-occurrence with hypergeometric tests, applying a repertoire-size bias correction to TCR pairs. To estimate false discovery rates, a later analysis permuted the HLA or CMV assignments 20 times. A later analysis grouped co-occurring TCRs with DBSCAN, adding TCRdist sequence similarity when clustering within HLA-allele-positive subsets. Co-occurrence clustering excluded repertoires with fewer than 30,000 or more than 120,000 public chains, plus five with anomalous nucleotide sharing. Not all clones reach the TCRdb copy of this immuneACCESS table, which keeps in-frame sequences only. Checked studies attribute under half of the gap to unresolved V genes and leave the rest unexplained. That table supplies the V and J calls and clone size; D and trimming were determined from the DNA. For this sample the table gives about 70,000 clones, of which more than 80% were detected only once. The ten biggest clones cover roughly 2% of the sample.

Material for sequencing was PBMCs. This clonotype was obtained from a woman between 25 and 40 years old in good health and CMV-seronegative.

The sequence in DNA is TGTGCCTGGAGCGTTAGCGGGAGGGCCGAGCAGTACTTC. Translation gives CAWSVSGRAEQYF. The chain couples TRBV30 to TRBJ2-7, and TRBD2 matches 11 of the central bases. CDR1 and CDR2 are drawn from the germline V gene (reference sequence): GTSNPN, SVGIG. The CDR3 spans 13 residues, from the cysteine through the phenylalanine. CDR3 DNA only is kept here, 39 bases in frame from base 1. Trimming leaves V shorter by 3 bases and J shorter by 6 bases, with the junction holding 4 bases beyond the gene matches.